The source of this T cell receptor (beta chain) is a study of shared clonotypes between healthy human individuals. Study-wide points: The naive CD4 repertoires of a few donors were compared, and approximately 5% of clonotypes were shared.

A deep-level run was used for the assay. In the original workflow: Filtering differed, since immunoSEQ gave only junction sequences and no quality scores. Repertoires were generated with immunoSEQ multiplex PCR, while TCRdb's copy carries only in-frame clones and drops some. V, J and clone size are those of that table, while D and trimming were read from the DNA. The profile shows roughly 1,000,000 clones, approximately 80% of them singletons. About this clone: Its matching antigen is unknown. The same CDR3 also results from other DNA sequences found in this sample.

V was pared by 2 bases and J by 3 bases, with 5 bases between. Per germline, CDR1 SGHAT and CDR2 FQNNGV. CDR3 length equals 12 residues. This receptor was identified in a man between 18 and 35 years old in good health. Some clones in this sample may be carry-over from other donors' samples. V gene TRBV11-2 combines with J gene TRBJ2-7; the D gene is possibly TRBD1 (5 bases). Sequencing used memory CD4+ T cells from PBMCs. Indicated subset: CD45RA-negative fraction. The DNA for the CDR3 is TGTGCCAGCAGCTTAACAGGCTACGAGCAGTACTTC. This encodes CASSLTGYEQYF.